This T cell receptor beta chain derives from a study of blood T cell repertoires in COVID-19. About the research overall: Samples representing acute and convalescent COVID-19 were sourced from the United States, Italy and Spain. The analysed material was cDNA or gDNA that came from T cells, B-cell-depleted T cells, or PBMCs.

The protocol was immunoSEQ multiplex PCR, while the TCRdb copy is restricted to in-frame clones and leaves out a portion. The sample consists of roughly 120,000 clones, 74% of them appearing once. Seattle's enrolled individuals joined amid active infection and were then monitored longitudinally. The sequence derives from an elderly man with COVID-19, enrolled during active disease. Sequencing input: peripheral blood.

In nucleotides, the CDR3 is TGTGCCAGCTCACCACCGGCTAGCGGGAGTTTTGGAGAGACCCAGTACTTC. Translation gives CASSPPASGSFGETQYF. V gene TRBV18 combines with J gene TRBJ2-5; 10 positions match TRBD2. Germline values: CDR1 KGHSH, CDR2 LQKENI. The CDR3 runs 17 residues. The J segment lost 4 bases and the V segment lost 0 bases, leaving 8 bases of the junction unmatched.